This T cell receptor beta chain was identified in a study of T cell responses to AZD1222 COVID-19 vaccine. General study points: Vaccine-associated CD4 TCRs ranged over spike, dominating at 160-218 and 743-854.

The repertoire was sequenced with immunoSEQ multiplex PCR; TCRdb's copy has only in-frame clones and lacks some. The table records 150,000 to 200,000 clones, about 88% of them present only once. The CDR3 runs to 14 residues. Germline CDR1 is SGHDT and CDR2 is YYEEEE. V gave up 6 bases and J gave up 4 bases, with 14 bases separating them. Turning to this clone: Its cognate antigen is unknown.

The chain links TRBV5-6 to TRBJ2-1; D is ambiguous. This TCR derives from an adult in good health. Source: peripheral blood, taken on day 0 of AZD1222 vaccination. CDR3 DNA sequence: TGTGCCAGCACCCGTGGTCGTTTATACAATGAGCAGTTCTTC. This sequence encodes CASTRGRLYNEQFF. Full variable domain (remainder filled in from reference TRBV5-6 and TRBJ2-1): DAGVTQSPTHLIKTRGQQVTLRCSPKSGHDTVSWYQQALGQGPQFIFQYYEEEERQRGNFPDRFSGHQFPNYSSELNVNALLLGDSALYLCASTRGRLYNEQFFGPGTRLTVL.